One and the same sample provided the 21 T cell receptor beta chains below, sequenced in a study of blood T cell repertoires in COVID-19. Using immunoSEQ multiplex PCR, the repertoire was profiled, and TCRdb retains in-frame clones only, with some absent. The table shows roughly 300,000 clones, with roughly four fifths occurring only once. Sequencing was carried out using peripheral blood. The origin of the receptors is a woman in her forties or fifties who had recovered from COVID-19.

The chain carries TRBV27 and TRBJ1-5; no clear D. The CDR3 totals 13 residues. In germline, CDR1 is MNHEY, CDR2 SMNVEV (reference sequence). V lost 2 bases and J 5 bases, leaving 7 bases between the germline ends. The chain's CDR3 is CASSLNRDQPQHF. DNA for the CDR3: TGTGCCAGCAGTTTAAATCGGGATCAGCCCCAGCATTTT.

This clone was seen only a few times. DNA for the CDR3: TGTGCCAGCAGCGTATCCTCAGGCCTAGGGGGCCAAGAGACCCAGTACTTC. This gives the protein CASSVSSGLGGQETQYF. The chain is built from TRBV9 and TRBJ2-5, with D possibly TRBD1 on 6 matching bases. The ends were cut back, 1 base at V and 1 base at J, with 17 bases in the middle. The CDR3 runs 17 residues. Germline V gives CDR1 SGDLS, CDR2 YYNGEE.

The V and J genes are TRBV7-3 and TRBJ1-2; 9 bases line up with TRBD1. With 1 base clipped from V and 6 bases from J, the junction kept 6 bases outside the gene matches. The CDR3 extends over 15 amino acids. Germline V gives CDR1 SGHTA, CDR2 FQGTGA. The CDR3 DNA sequence: TGTGCCAGCAGCTTAAACCCGGGACAGGGTCATGGCTACACCTTC. It encodes CASSLNPGQGHGYTF. Complete variable domain (other parts from reference TRBV7-3 and TRBJ1-2): GAGVSQTPSNKVTEKGKYVELRCDPISGHTALYWYRQSLGQGPEFLIYFQGTGAADDSGLPNDRFFAVRPEGSVSTLKIQRTERGDSAVYLCASSLNPGQGHGYTFGSGTRLTVV.

This clone was observed at least ten times. The chain has TRBV28 and TRBJ2-7, with a weak D call TRBD1 (6 bases). Trimming took off 6 bases at V and 0 bases at J, with 15 bases between the two ends. The CDR3 loop spans 15 amino acids. Germline CDR1 MDHEN, CDR2 SYDVKM. The CDR3 loop reads CASSIWQGHSYEQYF. The CDR3 DNA is TGTGCCAGCAGCATTTGGCAGGGGCACTCCTACGAGCAGTACTTC.

This clone was seen more than once but under ten times. The CDR3 region has the DNA TGTGCCATAACGCGGGACAGCTTAGGTTCACCCCTCCACTTT. It translates to CAITRDSLGSPLHF. The V call is TRBV10-3, the J call TRBJ1-6; TRBD1 agrees at 7 bases. Germline assignment: CDR1 ENHRY and CDR2 SYGVKD. Unmatched junction bases numbered 11, after V lost 9 bases and J lost 9 bases. The CDR3 extends over 14 amino acids.

This rearrangement joins TRBV7-3 to TRBJ2-5; 7 bases agree with TRBD2. CDR3 length equals 13 residues. Per the germline V gene, CDR1 is SGHTA and CDR2 is FQGTGA. Germline trimming cut 1 base from V and 12 bases from J; bases unmatched to any gene: 8. The CDR3 region has the DNA TGTGCCAGCAGCTTAATGGAGGGGCGGGAGAAGTACTTC. It specifies CASSLMEGREKYF. The variable domain in full, with the rest retrieved from reference TRBV7-3 and TRBJ2-5, is GAGVSQTPSNKVTEKGKYVELRCDPISGHTALYWYRQSLGQGPEFLIYFQGTGAADDSGLPNDRFFAVRPEGSVSTLKIQRTERGDSAVYLCASSLMEGREKYFGPGTRLLVL.

The J gene is TRBJ2-3, the V gene TRBV15; the D gene is possibly TRBD1 (5 bases). CDR3 length: 15 amino acids. The ends were cut back, 0 bases at V and 6 bases at J, with 13 bases in the middle. The V gene's germline CDR1 is LNHNV and CDR2 YYDKDF (reference sequence). CDR3 DNA: TGTGCCACCAGCAGAGATCCTGGGGCGAAGGATACGCAGTATTTT. This encodes CATSRDPGAKDTQYF. Variable domain in full (rest from reference TRBV15 and TRBJ2-3): DAMVIQNPRYQVTQFGKPVTLSCSQTLNHNVMYWYQQKSSQAPKLLFHYYDKDFNNEADTPDNFQSRRPNTSFCFLDIRSPGLGDTAMYLCATSRDPGAKDTQYFGPGTRLTVL.

The chain combines TRBV24-1 with TRBJ1-5; 7 bases map to TRBD1. This CDR3 contains 12 residues. CDR1 and CDR2 from the germline V gene are KGHDR and SFDVKD. With 5 bases clipped from V and 9 bases from J, the junction kept 3 bases outside the gene matches. CDR3 amino acids: CATSGQGPPQHF. In DNA, the CDR3 is TGTGCCACCAGTGGACAGGGCCCGCCCCAGCATTTT.

This clone was seen only once. The rearrangement uses TRBV7-2 and TRBJ1-3, with unresolved D. This CDR3 region has 15 residues. Germline V gene sequence: CDR1 SGHTA, CDR2 FQGNSA. V was trimmed by 1 base and J by 2 bases, leaving 9 bases between them. CDR3 residues: CASSLGRSPGNTIYF. The CDR3 DNA follows: TGTGCCAGCAGCTTAGGCCGGTCTCCTGGAAACACCATATATTTT.

The chain uses TRBV6-1 and TRBJ2-3, with 10 nucleotides matching TRBD2. Germline V lookup: CDR1 MNHNS, CDR2 SASEGT. V shed 4 bases and J 0 bases; nucleotides not matched to a gene: 7. CDR3 length: 17 amino acids. CDR3 sequence: CASSGQLAGLSTDTQYF. CDR3 DNA: TGTGCCAGCAGTGGCCAACTAGCGGGGCTTAGCACAGATACGCAGTATTTT.

The table lists this clone with a few counts. V and J are TRBV6-5 and TRBJ2-7; TRBD2 agrees at 7 bases. Unmatched junction bases numbered 11, after V lost 8 bases and J lost 7 bases. Per germline, CDR1 MNHEY and CDR2 SVGAGI. This CDR3 is built from 13 residues. CDR3 in DNA: TGTGCCAGCTCCCCTCAAATGCGGGGGGAGCAGTACTTC. Protein sequence: CASSPQMRGEQYF.

There are a few counts of this clone. The chain joins TRBV5-1 to TRBJ1-1; D is perhaps TRBD1 (6 bases). From germline, CDR1 is SGHRS and CDR2 YFSETQ. The CDR3 runs 15 residues. Trimming stripped 4 bases from V and 1 base from J, with 14 bases between. CDR3 amino acids: CASSPRGGGNTEAFF. CDR3 nucleotides: TGCGCCAGCAGCCCGCGGGGAGGGGGGAACACTGAAGCTTTCTTT.

The rearrangement links TRBV24-1 to TRBJ2-1; 9 nucleotides match TRBD1. Germline CDR1 is KGHDR and CDR2 is SFDVKD. This CDR3 has 15 amino acids. V dropped 2 bases and J dropped 5; count of bases not matched to a gene: 3. DNA of the CDR3: TGTGCCACCAGTGATTCGGGACAGGGAAACAATGAGCAGTTCTTC. It translates to CATSDSGQGNNEQFF.

The chain joins TRBV14 to TRBJ2-2, with 10 bases identical to TRBD2. With V trimmed by 0 bases and J by 1 base, 8 bases remained unmatched. The CDR3 loop spans 19 amino acids. Germline CDR1 is SGHDN and CDR2 is FVKESK. CDR3 DNA sequence: TGTGCCAGCAGCCAAGAATTTCTAGCGGGAGTGGGGAACACCGGGGAGCTGTTTTTT. Translation: CASSQEFLAGVGNTGELFF.

This chain uses TRBV6-2 or TRBV6-3 with TRBJ2-5, with D maybe TRBD2 (6 bases). Germline V CDR1 and CDR2: MNHEY, SVGEGT. The CDR3 length is 16 residues. V dropped 6 bases and J dropped 5 bases, with 22 bases sitting between them. For the CDR3, the DNA is TGTGCCAGCAGCCCAACCCGGAGGGTGTCGGGGGAGACCCAGTACTTC. Its translation: CASSPTRRVSGETQYF.

The V gene is TRBV6-5, the J gene TRBJ1-3; D not resolved. CDR1 MNHEY and CDR2 SVGAGI come from the germline V gene. V was cut by 7 bases and J by 0 bases, with 10 bases left in between. This CDR3 has 14 residues. The CDR3 DNA sequence: TGTGCCAGCAAACCGCGCTACTCTGGAAACACCATATATTTT. This sequence encodes CASKPRYSGNTIYF.

The chain recombines TRBV27 with TRBJ1-6; TRBD1 matches at 8 bases. The CDR3 is 16 residues long. The J segment lost 7 bases and the V segment lost 6 bases, leaving 11 bases of the junction unmatched. Looked up from germline, CDR1 is MNHEY and CDR2 is SMNVEV (reference sequence). The CDR3 bases are TGTGCCAGCAGACCAGTCACAGGGGGGCTGAATTCACCCCTCCACTTT. Translating gives CASRPVTGGLNSPLHF.

The V and J genes are TRBV19 and TRBJ1-3; unclear D gene. The germline gives CDR1 LNHDA, CDR2 SQIVND (reference sequence). The CDR3 totals 13 residues. The V end lost 7 bases, the J end lost 4 bases, and 11 bases lay between the germline ends. Here the CDR3 DNA reads TGTGCCAGTACCACTGGCAGGGGAAACACCATATATTTT. Its translation is CASTTGRGNTIYF.

This chain connects TRBV5-1 to TRBJ2-1; 15 nucleotides match TRBD2. The CDR3 totals 19 residues. Germline trimming cut 3 bases from V and 0 bases from J; bases unmatched to any gene: 7. The germline V gene encodes CDR1 SGHRS and CDR2 YFSETQ. CDR3 region: CASSSTGTSGGSSYNEQFF. CDR3 nucleotides: TGCGCCAGCAGCTCAACCGGGACTAGCGGGGGGAGCTCCTACAATGAGCAGTTCTTC.

The rearrangement joins TRBV13 to TRBJ2-3; D might be TRBD1 (5 bases). This CDR3 region has 14 residues. Per germline, CDR1 PRHDT and CDR2 FYEKMQ (reference sequence). V was cut by 5 bases and J by 1 base, with 10 bases left in between. Here the CDR3 reads CASSDSGRTDTQYF. The DNA of the CDR3 is TGTGCCAGCAGCGACAGTGGGCGCACAGATACGCAGTATTTT.

The chain links TRBV7-2 to TRBJ2-3, with TRBD1 matching 8 bases. Germline lookup yields CDR1 SGHTA and CDR2 FQGNSA. The CDR3 is 15 amino acids. V was clipped by 1 base and J by 6 bases; unmatched bases: 6. In DNA form, the CDR3 reads TGTGCCAGCAGCTTAGGGCAGGGGGCATTTGATACGCAGTATTTT. Protein product: CASSLGQGAFDTQYF.